This is a list of T cell receptor beta chains from one sample in a study of blood T cell repertoires in COVID-19. TCRdb keeps only in-frame clones here, not all; method: immunoSEQ multiplex PCR. This table holds roughly 59,000 clones, approximately 80% found once. Input material: peripheral blood. The receptors here all came from a man older than 75 with acute or convalescent COVID-19. Each CDR3 is given with its conserved first and last residue. A D gene is named only where the DNA matches it firmly.

v_call	cdr3_length	j_call	d_call	cdr3_aa
TRBV11-2	13	TRBJ2-3	.	CASSLARAHALNF
TRBV25-1	15	TRBJ1-6	.	CASSGQGGYNSPLHF
TRBV5-1	16	TRBJ1-1	TRBD1	CASSPGRQGRNTEAFF
TRBV6-5	15	TRBJ2-1	.	CASRESGRSYNEQFF
TRBV5-1	15	TRBJ1-2	.	CASSLAGTQYYGYTF
TRBV29-1	13	TRBJ1-4	.	CSGWTGINEKLFF
TRBV5-6	16	TRBJ2-2	.	CASSLDREFTAGELFF
TRBV27	17	TRBJ2-7	.	CASSLSGSQVRPYEQYF
TRBV19	12	TRBJ1-2	.	CASREAGYGYTF
TRBV5-8	15	TRBJ1-2	TRBD1	CASSPYRGLGYGYTF
TRBV7-2	16	TRBJ1-6	TRBD1	CASSPRQGLENSPLHF
TRBV19	15	TRBJ2-6	.	CASSIPLSGANVLTF
TRBV24-1	14	TRBJ1-1	.	CATSDPTRDSEAFF
TRBV6-6	15	TRBJ1-4	TRBD1	CASSLTGRTNEKLFF
TRBV30	13	TRBJ1-4	.	CAFLSRNNEKLFF
TRBV30	15	TRBJ1-6	.	CAWTGGRSYNSPLHF
TRBV10-1	16	TRBJ2-2	TRBD2	CASSGSAGGETGELFF
TRBV5-5	15	TRBJ2-7	.	CASSPSTVPLYEQYF
TRBV29-1	13	TRBJ1-1	TRBD1	CSGRDREGTEAFF
TRBV7-3	15	TRBJ2-1	TRBD2	CASSTNSGGTSEQFF
TRBV29-1	11	TRBJ2-7	TRBD2	CSVGGLYEQYF
TRBV4-1	14	TRBJ1-4	.	CASSQVGQGAVSDF
TRBV29-1	12	TRBJ1-5	TRBD1	CSAGGFDQPQHF
TRBV19	14	TRBJ2-1	TRBD2	CASSYGGAYNEQFF
TRBV6-5	15	TRBJ1-1	TRBD1	CASRLTGALNTEAFF
TRBV27	16	TRBJ2-7	TRBD2	CASSSPSGPTPYEQYF
TRBV7-9	15	TRBJ2-2	TRBD2	CASSPGTRYTGELFF
TRBV5-4	13	TRBJ1-4	.	CASSKGREEKLFF
TRBV5-8	14	TRBJ2-5	TRBD1	CASSLDRGRETQYF
TRBV7-2	16	TRBJ2-7	.	CASSLGPGPSSYEQYF
TRBV7-9	15	TRBJ1-2	.	CASSLSVGGGDGYTF
TRBV7-2	15	TRBJ1-5	.	CASSQGGEEDYPQHF
TRBV30	13	TRBJ1-1	.	CAWTARGDTEAFF
TRBV7-9	15	TRBJ2-3	TRBD2	CASSFTLAGADTQYF
TRBV6-1	13	TRBJ1-2	.	CASSEISHYGYTF
TRBV29-1	15	TRBJ2-7	.	CSVGVPTGLTYEQYF
TRBV10-3	13	TRBJ2-3	TRBD2	CGAGATSTDTQYF
TRBV3-1/TRBV3-2	16	TRBJ1-6	TRBD1	CASSQVIRDSSSPLHF
TRBV4-1	14	TRBJ2-3	.	CASSHSGTANTQYF
TRBV30	14	TRBJ1-4	TRBD1	CAWTTKTGFEKLFF
TRBV5-4	16	TRBJ2-5	TRBD2	CASSVGLAGVQETQYF
TRBV5-6	14	TRBJ2-3	TRBD2	CASSLSGEGDTQYF
TRBV11-3	14	TRBJ2-3	.	CASSLGQLADTQYF
TRBV6-1	18	TRBJ2-2	TRBD2	CASSEEGGAREGTGELFF
TRBV6-2/TRBV6-3	14	TRBJ2-3	.	CASSYDGSTDTQYF
TRBV5-1	13	TRBJ1-1	.	CASSLPEGTEAFF
TRBV5-6	14	TRBJ1-2	TRBD1	CASRRTGVLYGYTF
TRBV7-8	14	TRBJ2-5	TRBD2	CASSPPGGGKTQYF
TRBV4-1	16	TRBJ1-2	.	CASSQEDRLDRWSYTF
TRBV6-5	15	TRBJ2-3	.	CATLQGTRVADTQYF
TRBV15	15	TRBJ1-4	.	CATSNRASLNEKLFF
TRBV29-1	13	TRBJ2-2	TRBD1	CSAGQADTGELFF
TRBV3-1/TRBV3-2	14	TRBJ2-2	TRBD2	CASKGLAGTGELFF
TRBV11-2	17	TRBJ1-3	TRBD1	CASSSWGQGGPGNTIYF
TRBV2	14	TRBJ1-5	.	CASSEFYSNQPQHF
TRBV2	14	TRBJ2-5	TRBD1	CATTGTGYQETQYF
TRBV11-2	18	TRBJ1-6	TRBD1	CASSGTGIPSSYNSPLHF
TRBV28	15	TRBJ1-1	.	CALSSSVLGDTEAFF
TRBV27	15	TRBJ1-3	.	CASGRGGSSGNTIYF